Detailed here is one T cell receptor (beta chain). Its specific antigen is unknown. No quality values exist for individual bases; no much larger clone is one base distant. The donors were healthy, HIV-negative adults who had no recently reported acute infections or vaccinations. Every donor was a Caucasian adult living in Nashville, Tennessee, USA. Magnetic negative selection was used to enrich CD4+ T cells, after which naive cells were positively selected on CD45RA and the negative fraction became the memory subset. Blood was collected by leukapheresis, and PBMCs were isolated by Ficoll-Histopaque density gradient centrifugation and then cryopreserved in liquid nitrogen vapor phase. Purity and quantity of every magnetically sorted T cell population were checked by analytical flow cytometry. Each sorted fraction had its genomic DNA isolated and then quantified by UV absorbance on a Nanodrop 2000c.

Deletion took 2 bases off V and 7 bases off J, with a span of 15 bases between the germline ends. CDR1 and CDR2, looked up from the germline V gene, are SNHLY and FYNNEI. The CDR3 spans 15 residues, from the cysteine through the phenylalanine. Only the CDR3 part of the read is kept: 45 bases, read in frame from the first base. The source of the sample is a study of shared clonotypes between healthy human individuals (dated by TCRdb to the early 2020s). Describing the broader study: The cohort comprised two women and a few men aged 18 to 49 years. To increase sequencing depth and limit assay-specific biases, different laboratories used diverse techniques to prepare libraries and sequence TCR repertoires. For each donor, CD4 naive and CD4 memory were each given three plates, CD8 naive was given two plates, and CD8 memory was given one plate. Between about 0.94 and 8.9 billion PBMCs per donor were obtained by leukapheresis. Blood TCR repertoires of about five healthy adults were deeply sequenced to estimate repertoire size and the extent of clonotype sharing between individuals.

Using the deep immunoSEQ assay, TCR CDR3 regions were amplified from genomic DNA by multiplex PCR. Extracted genomic DNA from each cell subset was spread evenly across all wells of several immunoSEQ 96-well plates, with each plate serving as a replicate. For sorted subsets, each replicate PCR was loaded with roughly 0.2 ug genomic DNA, equivalent to 25,000 to 30,000 T cell genomes. Purified libraries were quantified with a Qubit 3.0 fluorometer, sized on a Bioanalyzer 2100, and re-quantified with the KAPA Library Quantification kit. Every immunoSEQ 96-well plate was sequenced on a dedicated single-read 150-cycle Illumina NextSeq 550 flow cell. On the authors' methods: The immunoSEQ output contained only junctional sequences without quality scores, so filtering could not match that applied to full-length reads. To assign V/J genes and CDR3, sequences were annotated against IMGT germline references using PyIR, a Python wrapper for IgBLAST v1.9. Reads were removed for weak V/J assignments (E-value above 1e-6), missing CDR3, stop codons, out-of-frame junctions, or ambiguous translated residues. V3J clonotypes were defined as sequences sharing an identical inferred V gene, J gene, and CDR3 amino acid sequence. Percentage overlap between repertoires was calculated by dividing the number of shared unique clonotypes by the size of the smaller repertoire. Richness of each repertoire was evaluated using RTK rarefaction, the Chao1 estimator, and Recon v2.1 estimates of unobserved clonotypes. Generation probabilities were computed with OLGA for all TCRbeta clonotypes obtained by the gDNA method from four donors. TCRdb stores this immuneACCESS table with in-frame sequences only. Part of the clones is absent; in the studies checked, under half of the shortfall reflects unresolved V genes, and no reason is known for the rest. V and J calls and clone size are as listed in that table; D and trimming were resolved from the DNA. The sample table contains millions of clones; only one count was recorded for more than 80% of them. In total, the top ten clones hold roughly 0.15% of the sample.

Overall study outcomes, separate from this receptor: About 4.5% of naive CD4, approximately 3.7% of naive CD8, roughly 2.5% of memory CD4, and over 0.35% of memory CD8 clonotypes were shared across a handful of donors. Even with the large sequencing depth, rarefaction of the sorted-subset datasets indicated that sequencing was incomplete. Higher generation probabilities were observed for clonotypes shared by all four sorted-subset donors than for non-shared clonotypes. Estimated clonotype richness was generally larger for naive than for memory subsets. Pairwise subsampling led to the expectation that sequencing depth would affect the degree of clonotype sharing among donors. The genetic and exposure-history diversity represented was limited by the small number of donors. Only blood was sampled, and tissue TCR repertoires likely differ from those in blood.

The TCR sequence derives from a man aged 18 to 35 in good health. The sequence links TRBV2 to TRBJ1-5; the D gene is possibly TRBD1, with 5 bases matching. The specimen was naive CD4+ T cells sorted from blood. Interpreted using the paper, the cell subset or site label stands for: CD45RA+ positively selected. The sequenced DNA is TGTGCCAGCAGTGAAACACGGGGGTTACGACAGCCCCAGCATTTT. The translation is CASSETRGLRQPQHF.